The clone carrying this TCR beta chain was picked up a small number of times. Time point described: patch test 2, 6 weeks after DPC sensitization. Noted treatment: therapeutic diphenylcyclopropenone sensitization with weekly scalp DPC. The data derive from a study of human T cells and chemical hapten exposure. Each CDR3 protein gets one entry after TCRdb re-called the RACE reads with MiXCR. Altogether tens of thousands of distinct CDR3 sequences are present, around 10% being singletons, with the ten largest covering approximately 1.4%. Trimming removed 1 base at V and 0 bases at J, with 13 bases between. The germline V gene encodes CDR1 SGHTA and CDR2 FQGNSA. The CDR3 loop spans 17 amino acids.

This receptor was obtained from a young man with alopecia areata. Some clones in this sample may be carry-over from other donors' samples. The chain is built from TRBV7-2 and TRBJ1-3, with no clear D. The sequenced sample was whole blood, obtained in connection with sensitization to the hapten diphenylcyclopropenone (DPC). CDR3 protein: CASSLVGRSVSGNTIYF. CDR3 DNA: TGTGCCAGCAGCTTAGTAGGCAGATCAGTCTCTGGAAACACCATATATTTT. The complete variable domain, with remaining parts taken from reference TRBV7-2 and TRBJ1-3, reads GAGVSQSPSNKVTEKGKDVELRCDPISGHTALYWYRQSLGQGLEFLIYFQGNSAPDKSGLPSDRFSAERTGGSVSTLTIQRTQQEDSAVYLCASSLVGRSVSGNTIYFGEGSWLTVV.